This T cell receptor (beta chain) was recorded in a study of T cell responses to AZD1222 COVID-19 vaccine. Study summary: Some second doses came at about 4 weeks and others at about 12 weeks; these were pooled.

Measured with immunoSEQ multiplex PCR; TCRdb has only the in-frame clones, and not every one. The repertoire consists of roughly 120,000 clones, with about 90% occurring once and the leading ten covering 7.5% to 9%. Study results and caveats: At 160-218 and 743-854, vaccine-associated CD4 TCRs were dominant, and they spanned spike. Seropositivity was recorded at baseline in only a handful of AZD1222 recipients.

Worth noting for this clone: The antigen is unknown.

This CDR3 is 21 amino acids long. V was clipped by 3 bases and J by 3 bases; unmatched bases: 21. Per germline, CDR1 MGHRA and CDR2 YSYEKL. This sequence originates from an adult in good health. The sample here was peripheral blood, taken on day 0 of AZD1222 vaccination. This chain uses TRBV4-1 with TRBJ1-3, with 9 bases matching TRBD1. The CDR3 region is CASSQPLRGQGGRGFGNTIYF. The CDR3, as DNA: TGCGCCAGCAGCCAGCCTTTGAGGGGACAGGGCGGTCGGGGCTTTGGAAACACCATATATTTT.